This T cell receptor beta chain emerged from a study of T cell responses to AZD1222 COVID-19 vaccine. On the study more broadly: Pooling covered second doses at about 4 or about 12 weeks. Whole-study findings and limits: Repertoires were collected only later (after the peak T cell response had occurred). Spike regions recognized by vaccine-associated CD4 TCRs spanned the protein, led by 160-218 and 743-854. AZD1222 recipients seropositive at baseline numbered only six.

Assay used: immunoSEQ multiplex PCR; TCRdb lists only in-frame clones, some missing. The sample lists about 56,000 clones, around 90% occurring once. About this clone itself: The antigen is unknown.

This CDR3 spans 15 amino acids. Germline trimming cut 4 bases from V and 4 bases from J; bases unmatched to any gene: 7. From germline, CDR1 is SGHRS and CDR2 YFSETQ. This receptor was identified in an adult in good health. This chain joins TRBV5-1 and TRBJ1-1; 10 bases are a match to TRBD1. Source: peripheral blood, taken on day 0 of AZD1222 vaccination. CDR3 in amino acids: CASSRDRGRSTEAFF. The CDR3 bases are TGCGCCAGCAGCCGGGACAGGGGTCGGAGCACTGAAGCTTTCTTT.